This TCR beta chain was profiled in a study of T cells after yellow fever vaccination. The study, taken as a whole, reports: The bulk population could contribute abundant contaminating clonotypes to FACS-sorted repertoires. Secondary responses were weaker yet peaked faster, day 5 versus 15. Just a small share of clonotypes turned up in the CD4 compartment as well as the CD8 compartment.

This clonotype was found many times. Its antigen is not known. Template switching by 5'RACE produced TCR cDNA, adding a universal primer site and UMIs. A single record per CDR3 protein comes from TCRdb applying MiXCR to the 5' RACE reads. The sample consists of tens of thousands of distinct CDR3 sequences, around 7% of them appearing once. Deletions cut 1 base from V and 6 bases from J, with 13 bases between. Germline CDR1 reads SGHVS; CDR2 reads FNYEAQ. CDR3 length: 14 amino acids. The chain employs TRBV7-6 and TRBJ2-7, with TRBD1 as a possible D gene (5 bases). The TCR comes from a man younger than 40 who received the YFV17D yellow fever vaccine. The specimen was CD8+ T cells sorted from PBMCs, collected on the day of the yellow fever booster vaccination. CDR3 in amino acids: CASSLEMGQGEQYF. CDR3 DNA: TGTGCCAGCAGCTTAGAGATGGGGCAGGGCGAGCAGTACTTC.